This TCR beta chain appears in the sequencing data of a study of metastatic and nonmetastatic thyroid tumors. Whole-study results and caveats: The reported finding was significantly higher TCR beta diversity in malignant thyroid tumors relative to benign nodules, in blood and tumor.

In the case of this clone: The target antigen is unknown.

CDR3 length: 16 residues. V shed 2 bases and J 8 bases; nucleotides not matched to a gene: 10. The germline V gene has CDR1 DFQATT and CDR2 SNEGSKA (reference sequence). Every patient was untreated before thyroid surgery. With MiXCR, TCRdb reprocessed the PCR reads. The sample has approximately 21,000 clones, roughly 23% seen once; the top ten hold about two thirds. The sample was blood. This clonotype was obtained from a male donor with papillary thyroid cancer or a benign thyroid nodule (not recorded which). Some clones in this sample may be carry-over from other donors' samples. The chain recombines TRBV20-1 with TRBJ2-2; 11 bases map to TRBD2. Written as DNA, the CDR3 is TGCAGTGCTAGACCACCACTAGCGGGAGAAGTGGGGGAGCTGTTTTTT. Translating gives CSARPPLAGEVGELFF.